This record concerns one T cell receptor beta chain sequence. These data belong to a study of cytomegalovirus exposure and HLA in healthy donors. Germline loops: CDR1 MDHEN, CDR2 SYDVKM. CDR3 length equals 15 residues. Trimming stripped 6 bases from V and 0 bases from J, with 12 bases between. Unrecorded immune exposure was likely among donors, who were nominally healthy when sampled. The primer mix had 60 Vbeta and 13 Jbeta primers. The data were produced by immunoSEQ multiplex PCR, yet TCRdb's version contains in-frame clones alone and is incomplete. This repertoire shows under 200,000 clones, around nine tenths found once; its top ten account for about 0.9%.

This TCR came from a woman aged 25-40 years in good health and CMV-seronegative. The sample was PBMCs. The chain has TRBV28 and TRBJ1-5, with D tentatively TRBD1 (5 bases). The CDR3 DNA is TGTGCCAGCAGCTCGGGAGGGACTAGCAATCAGCCCCAGCATTTT. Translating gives CASSSGGTSNQPQHF. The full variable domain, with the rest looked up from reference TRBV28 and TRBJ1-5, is DVKVTQSSRYLVKRTGEKVFLECVQDMDHENMFWYRQDPGLGLRLIYFSYDVKMKEKGDIPEGYSVSREKKERFSLILESASTNQTSMYLCASSSGGTSNQPQHFGDGTRLSIL.